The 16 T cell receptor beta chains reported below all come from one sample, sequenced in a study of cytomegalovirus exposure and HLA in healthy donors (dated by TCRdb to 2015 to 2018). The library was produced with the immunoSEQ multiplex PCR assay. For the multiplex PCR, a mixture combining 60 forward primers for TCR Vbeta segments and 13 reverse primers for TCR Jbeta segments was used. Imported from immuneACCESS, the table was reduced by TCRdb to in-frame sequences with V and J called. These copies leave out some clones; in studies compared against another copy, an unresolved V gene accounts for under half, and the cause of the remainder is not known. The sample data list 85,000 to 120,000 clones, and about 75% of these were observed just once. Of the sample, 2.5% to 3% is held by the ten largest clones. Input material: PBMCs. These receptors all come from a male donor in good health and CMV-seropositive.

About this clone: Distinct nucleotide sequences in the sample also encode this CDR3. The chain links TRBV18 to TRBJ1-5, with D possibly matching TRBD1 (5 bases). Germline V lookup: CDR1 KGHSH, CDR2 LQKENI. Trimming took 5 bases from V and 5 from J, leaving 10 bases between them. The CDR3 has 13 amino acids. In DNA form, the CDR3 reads TGTGCCAGCTCAAGGGGAGGAGATCAGCCCCAGCATTTT. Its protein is CASSRGGDQPQHF.

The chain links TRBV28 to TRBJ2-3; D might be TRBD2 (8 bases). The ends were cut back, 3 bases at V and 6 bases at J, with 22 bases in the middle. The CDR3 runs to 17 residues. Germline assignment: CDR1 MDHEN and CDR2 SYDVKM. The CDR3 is CASSFREGAGVGDTQYF. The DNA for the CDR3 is TGTGCCAGCAGTTTCCGGGAGGGGGCAGGAGTCGGGGATACGCAGTATTTT.

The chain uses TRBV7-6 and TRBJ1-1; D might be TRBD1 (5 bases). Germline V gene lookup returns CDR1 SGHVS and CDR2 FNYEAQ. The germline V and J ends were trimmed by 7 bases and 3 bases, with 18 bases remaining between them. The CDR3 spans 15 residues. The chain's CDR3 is CASTTMGGRDTEAFF. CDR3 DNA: TGTGCCAGCACCACTATGGGGGGGAGGGACACTGAAGCTTTCTTT.

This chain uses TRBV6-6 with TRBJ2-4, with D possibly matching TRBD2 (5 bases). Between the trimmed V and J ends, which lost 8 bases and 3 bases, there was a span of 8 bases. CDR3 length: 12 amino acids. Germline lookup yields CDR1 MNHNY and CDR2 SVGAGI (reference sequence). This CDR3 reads CASGRVKNIQYF. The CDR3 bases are TGTGCCAGCGGGAGAGTCAAAAACATTCAGTACTTC.

DNA for the CDR3: TGTGCCAGCAGCTTACAGGGGGGACAGGCTGGCGACGAGCAGTACTTC. Its translation: CASSLQGGQAGDEQYF. The rearrangement uses TRBV7-3 and TRBJ2-7; 8 nucleotides agree with TRBD1. The junction had 11 bases not matched to a gene; V was cut back by 2 bases and J by 5 bases. Germline CDR1 is SGHTA and CDR2 is FQGTGA. The CDR3 consists of 16 residues.

The CDR3 protein is CASRKLKGGRAENEQFF. The CDR3 DNA reads as TGTGCCAGCAGAAAATTGAAGGGCGGGAGGGCCGAGAATGAGCAGTTCTTC. This chain uses TRBV21-1 with TRBJ2-1; no check of the table's D call, TRBD2, against the DNA was made. TRBV21-1 is a listed pseudogene. CDR3 size: 17 residues.

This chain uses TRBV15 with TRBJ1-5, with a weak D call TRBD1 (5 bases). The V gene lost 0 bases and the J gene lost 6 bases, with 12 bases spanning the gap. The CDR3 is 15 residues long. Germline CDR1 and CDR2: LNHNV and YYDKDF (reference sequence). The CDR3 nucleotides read TGTGCCACCAGCAGAGACAGGGAAATCAGTCAGCCCCAGCATTTT. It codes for CATSRDREISQPQHF. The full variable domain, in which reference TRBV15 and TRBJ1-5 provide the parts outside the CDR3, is DAMVIQNPRYQVTQFGKPVTLSCSQTLNHNVMYWYQQKSSQAPKLLFHYYDKDFNNEADTPDNFQSRRPNTSFCFLDIRSPGLGDTAMYLCATSRDREISQPQHFGDGTRLSIL.

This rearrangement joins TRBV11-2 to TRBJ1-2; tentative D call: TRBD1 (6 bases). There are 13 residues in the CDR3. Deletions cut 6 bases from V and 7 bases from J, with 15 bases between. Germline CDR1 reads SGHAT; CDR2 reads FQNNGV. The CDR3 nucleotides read TGTGCCAGCAGTGAACACAGGGATTCTGGCTACACCTTC. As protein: CASSEHRDSGYTF.

CDR3 nucleotides: TGTGCCAGCATGGCCGGGACAGGGATCTACGAGCAGTACTTC. Residues: CASMAGTGIYEQYF. The chain is built from TRBV2 and TRBJ2-7, with 9 bases lining up with TRBD1. From germline, CDR1 is SNHLY and CDR2 FYNNEI. The CDR3 runs 14 residues. J gave up 3 bases and V 7 bases, and 7 bases lay outside the gene matches.

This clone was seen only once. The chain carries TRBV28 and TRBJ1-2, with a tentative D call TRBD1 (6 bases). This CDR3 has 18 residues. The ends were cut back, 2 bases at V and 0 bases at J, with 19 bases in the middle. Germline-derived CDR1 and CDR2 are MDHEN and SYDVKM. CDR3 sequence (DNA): TGTGCCAGCAGTTTACAGGGGAACTCGCCCCGGCCTAACTATGGCTACACCTTC. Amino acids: CASSLQGNSPRPNYGYTF.

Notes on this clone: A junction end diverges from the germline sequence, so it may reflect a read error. CDR3 nucleotide sequence: TGTTCCAGCAGCTTAGCCCGACAGAACTATGGCTACACCTTC. Its protein is CSSSLARQNYGYTF. The chain links TRBV7-9 to TRBJ1-2, with D perhaps matching TRBD1 (5 bases). The CDR3 extends over 14 amino acids. Germline V gives CDR1 SEHNR, CDR2 FQNEAQ (reference sequence).

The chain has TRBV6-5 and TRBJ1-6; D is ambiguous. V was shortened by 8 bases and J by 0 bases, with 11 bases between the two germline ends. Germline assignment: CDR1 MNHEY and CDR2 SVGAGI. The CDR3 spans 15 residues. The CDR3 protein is CASREGSSYNSPLHF. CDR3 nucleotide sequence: TGTGCCAGCCGGGAGGGTAGCTCCTATAATTCACCCCTCCACTTT.

CDR3 sequence: CASSPSGAGTDTQYF. The CDR3 nucleotides read TGTGCCAGCAGCCCGAGCGGGGCGGGCACAGATACGCAGTATTTT. The rearrangement links TRBV7-3 to TRBJ2-3; TRBD2 matches at 7 bases. The CDR3 totals 15 residues. Trimming removed 5 bases from V and 1 base from J; junction bases left unmatched: 6. The germline CDR1 and CDR2 sequences are SGHTA and FQGTGA.

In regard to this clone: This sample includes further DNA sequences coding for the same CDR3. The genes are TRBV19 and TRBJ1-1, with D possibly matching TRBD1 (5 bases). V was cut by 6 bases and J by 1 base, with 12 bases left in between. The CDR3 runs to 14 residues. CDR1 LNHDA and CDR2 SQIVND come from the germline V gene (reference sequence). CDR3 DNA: TGTGCCAGTAGCCGAACGACAGCGAACACTGAAGCTTTCTTT. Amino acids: CASSRTTANTEAFF.

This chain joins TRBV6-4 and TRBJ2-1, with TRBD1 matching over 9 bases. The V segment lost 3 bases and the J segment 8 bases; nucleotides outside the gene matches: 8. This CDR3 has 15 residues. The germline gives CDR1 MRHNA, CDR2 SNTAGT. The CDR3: CASSEPGQGRYEQFF. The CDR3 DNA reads TGTGCCAGCAGTGAGCCGGGACAGGGTCGTTATGAGCAGTTCTTC.

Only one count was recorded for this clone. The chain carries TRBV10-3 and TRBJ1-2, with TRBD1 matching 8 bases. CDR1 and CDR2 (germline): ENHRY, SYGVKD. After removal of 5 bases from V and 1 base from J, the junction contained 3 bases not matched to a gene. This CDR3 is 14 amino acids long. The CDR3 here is CAISLDRDNYGYTF. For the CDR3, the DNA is TGTGCCATCAGTCTGGACAGGGATAACTATGGCTACACCTTC.